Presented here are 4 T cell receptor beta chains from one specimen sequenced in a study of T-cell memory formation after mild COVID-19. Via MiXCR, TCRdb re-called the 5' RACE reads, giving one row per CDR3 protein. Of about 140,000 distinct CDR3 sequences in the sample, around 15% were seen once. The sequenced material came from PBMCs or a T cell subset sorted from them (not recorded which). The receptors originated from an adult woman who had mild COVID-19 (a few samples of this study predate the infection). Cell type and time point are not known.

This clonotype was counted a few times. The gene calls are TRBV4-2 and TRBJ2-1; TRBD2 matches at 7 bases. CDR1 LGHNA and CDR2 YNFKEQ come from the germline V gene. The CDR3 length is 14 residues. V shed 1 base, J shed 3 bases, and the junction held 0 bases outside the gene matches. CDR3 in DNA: TGTGCCAGCAGCCAAGGGGGGGGCTACAATGAGCAGTTCTTC. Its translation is CASSQGGGYNEQFF.

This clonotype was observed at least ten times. CDR3 nucleotide sequence: TGTGCCATCAGTGTTAAAAAGGCGGCCTACGAGCAGTACTTC. As protein: CAISVKKAAYEQYF. V usage is TRBV10-3 and J usage is TRBJ2-7; no firm D call. This CDR3 has 14 amino acids. Germline CDR1 and CDR2: ENHRY and SYGVKD. Trimming cost V 4 bases and J 2 bases, with 12 bases left between them.

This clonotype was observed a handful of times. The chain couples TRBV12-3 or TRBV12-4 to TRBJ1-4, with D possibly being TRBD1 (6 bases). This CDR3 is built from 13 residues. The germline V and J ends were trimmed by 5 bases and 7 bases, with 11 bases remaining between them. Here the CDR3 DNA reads TGTGCCAGCAGTCTAGGGGGAATTGAAAAACTGTTTTTT. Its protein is CASSLGGIEKLFF.

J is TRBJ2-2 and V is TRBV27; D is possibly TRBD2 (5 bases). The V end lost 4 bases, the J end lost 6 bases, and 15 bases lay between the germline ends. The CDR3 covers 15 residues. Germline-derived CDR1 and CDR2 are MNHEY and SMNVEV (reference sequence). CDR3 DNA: TGTGCCAGCAGTTCTGACACGGGGATCGCCGGGGAGCTGTTTTTT. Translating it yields CASSSDTGIAGELFF.